This TCR beta chain was profiled in a study of cytomegalovirus exposure and HLA in healthy donors. Study-level background: The same platform was used for the 100 to 150 validation repertoires and the 600 to 850 first-cohort repertoires, a later analysis reported.

Produced via immunoSEQ multiplex PCR; TCRdb's table is partial and in-frame only. Of about 110,000 clones listed, about nine tenths were seen once; the top ten hold around 1.9%. Study-level results: Reportedly, diagnosis of cytomegalovirus status by the classifier showed high specificity and sensitivity.

To note about this clone: Antigen specificity is unknown.

V trimming: 4 bases; J trimming: 7 bases; junction bases outside the gene matches: 6. This CDR3 spans 14 amino acids. Germline V lookup: CDR1 SEHNR, CDR2 FQNEAQ (reference sequence). Sequencing was carried out using PBMCs. V is TRBV7-9 and J is TRBJ1-5; 8 positions match TRBD1. This TCR came from a woman between 18 and 29 years old in good health and CMV-seropositive. The CDR3 coding sequence is TGTGCCAGCAGCTCGACAGGGGTTAACCAGCCCCAGCATTTT. Protein sequence: CASSSTGVNQPQHF.